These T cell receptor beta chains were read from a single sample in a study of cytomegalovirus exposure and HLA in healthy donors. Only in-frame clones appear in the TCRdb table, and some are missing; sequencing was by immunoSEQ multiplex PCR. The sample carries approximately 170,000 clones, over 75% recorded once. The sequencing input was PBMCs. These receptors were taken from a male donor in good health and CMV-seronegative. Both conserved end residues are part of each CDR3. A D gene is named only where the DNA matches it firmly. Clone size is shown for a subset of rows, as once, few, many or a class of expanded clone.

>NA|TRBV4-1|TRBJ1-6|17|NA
CASSQGQAISYNSPLHF
TGCGCCAGCAGCCAAGGACAGGCTATCTCCTATAATTCACCCCTCCACTTT
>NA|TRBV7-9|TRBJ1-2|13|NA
CASSKGGFYGYTF
TGTGCCAGCAGCAAAGGAGGATTTTATGGCTACACCTTC
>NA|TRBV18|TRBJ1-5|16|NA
CASSPTQGYSNQPQHF
TGTGCCAGCTCACCAACTCAGGGGTATAGCAATCAGCCCCAGCATTTT
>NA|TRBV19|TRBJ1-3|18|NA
CASSIDPGGPSSGNTIYF
TGTGCCAGTAGTATAGATCCTGGCGGCCCAAGCTCTGGAAACACCATATATTTT
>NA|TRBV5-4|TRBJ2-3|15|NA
CASSPPDLATDTQYF
TGTGCCAGCAGCCCACCCGACTTGGCCACAGATACGCAGTATTTT
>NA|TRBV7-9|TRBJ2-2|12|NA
CASRSASGELFF
TGTGCCAGCAGGAGCGCTTCCGGGGAGCTGTTTTTT
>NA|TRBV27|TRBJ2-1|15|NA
CASSLTRSSYNEQFF
TGTGCCAGCAGCCTCACAAGGAGCTCCTACAATGAGCAGTTCTTC
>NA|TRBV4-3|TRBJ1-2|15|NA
CASSQDEGGRLGYTF
TGCGCCAGCAGCCAAGACGAGGGGGGGCGGTTGGGCTACACCTTC
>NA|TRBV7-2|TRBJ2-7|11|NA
CASSLVFEQYF
TGTGCCAGCAGCCTTGTCTTCGAGCAGTACTTC
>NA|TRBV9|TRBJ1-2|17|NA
CASSVARGTARSGDYTF
TGTGCCAGCAGCGTAGCGAGAGGGACTGCTCGATCCGGTGACTACACCTTC
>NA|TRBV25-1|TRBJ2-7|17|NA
CASSGGPDSRPIYEQYF
TGTGCCAGCAGTGGAGGGCCGGACAGCCGGCCAATTTACGAGCAGTACTTC
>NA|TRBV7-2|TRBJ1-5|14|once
CASRAAGPHQPQHF
TGTGCCAGCAGGGCCGCTGGTCCTCATCAGCCCCAGCATTTT
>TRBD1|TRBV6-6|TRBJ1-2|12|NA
CASRRTGFGYTF
TGTGCCAGCAGGAGGACAGGGTTTGGCTACACCTTC
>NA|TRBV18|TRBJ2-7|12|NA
CACGGTPYEQYF
TGTGCCTGTGGGGGGACCCCCTACGAGCAGTACTTC
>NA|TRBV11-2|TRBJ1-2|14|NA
CASSWGGPNYGYTF
TGTGCCAGCAGCTGGGGGGGGCCAAACTATGGCTACACCTTC
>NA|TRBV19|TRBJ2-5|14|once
CASSTTGAPETQYF
TGTGCCAGTAGTACGACGGGTGCCCCAGAGACCCAGTACTTC
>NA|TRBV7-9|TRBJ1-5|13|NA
CASTWGGGQPQHF
TGTGCCAGCACGTGGGGGGGAGGTCAGCCCCAGCATTTT
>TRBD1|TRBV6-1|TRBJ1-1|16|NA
CASSEATGQGSVRAFF
TGTGCCAGCAGTGAAGCGACGGGACAGGGGTCCGTAAGAGCTTTCTTT
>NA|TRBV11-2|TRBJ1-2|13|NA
CASSSAAYYGYTF
TGTGCCAGCAGCTCCGCGGCGTACTATGGCTACACCTTC
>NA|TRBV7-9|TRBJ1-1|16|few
CASSFRTGSRNTEAFF
TGTGCCAGCAGCTTCCGCACAGGGTCGAGGAATACTGAAGCTTTCTTT
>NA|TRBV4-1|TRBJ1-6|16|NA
CASSQDGDRRNSPLHF
TGCGCCAGCAGCCAAGATGGTGACAGAAGAAATTCACCCCTCCACTTT
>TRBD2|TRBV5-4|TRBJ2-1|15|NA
CASSLRRGGRNEQFF
TGTGCCAGCAGCTTGAGGCGCGGGGGGCGGAATGAGCAGTTCTTC
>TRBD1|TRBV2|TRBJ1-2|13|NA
CASSSGTAYGYTF
TGTGCCAGCAGTTCCGGGACAGCTTATGGCTACACCTTC
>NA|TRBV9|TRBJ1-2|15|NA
CASSSGVGLVDGYTF
TGTGCCAGCAGCTCGGGGGTGGGGTTGGTGGATGGCTACACCTTC
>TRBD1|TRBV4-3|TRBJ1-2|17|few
CASSRSSRTGPNYGYTF
TGCGCCAGCAGCCGCTCTTCCCGGACAGGCCCTAACTATGGCTACACCTTC
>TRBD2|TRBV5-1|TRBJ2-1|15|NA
CASSRETSLYNEQFF
TGCGCCAGCAGCCGGGAGACTAGCCTCTACAATGAGCAGTTCTTC
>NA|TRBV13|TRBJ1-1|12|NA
CASSPRRGEAFF
TGTGCCAGCAGCCCCCGACGGGGTGAAGCTTTCTTT
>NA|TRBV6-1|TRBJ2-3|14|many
CASSEGLGADTQYF
TGTGCCAGCAGTGAAGGATTGGGCGCAGATACGCAGTATTTT
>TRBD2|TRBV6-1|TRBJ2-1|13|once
CASKGGLFNEQFF
TGTGCCAGCAAGGGAGGGCTTTTTAATGAGCAGTTCTTC
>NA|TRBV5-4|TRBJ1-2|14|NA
CASSFRGANYGYTF
TGTGCCAGCAGCTTCCGGGGAGCTAACTATGGCTACACCTTC
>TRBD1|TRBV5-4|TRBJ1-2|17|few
CASSLPGGRGRGGGYTF
TGTGCCAGCAGCTTGCCCGGTGGCAGGGGGCGTGGTGGTGGCTACACCTTC